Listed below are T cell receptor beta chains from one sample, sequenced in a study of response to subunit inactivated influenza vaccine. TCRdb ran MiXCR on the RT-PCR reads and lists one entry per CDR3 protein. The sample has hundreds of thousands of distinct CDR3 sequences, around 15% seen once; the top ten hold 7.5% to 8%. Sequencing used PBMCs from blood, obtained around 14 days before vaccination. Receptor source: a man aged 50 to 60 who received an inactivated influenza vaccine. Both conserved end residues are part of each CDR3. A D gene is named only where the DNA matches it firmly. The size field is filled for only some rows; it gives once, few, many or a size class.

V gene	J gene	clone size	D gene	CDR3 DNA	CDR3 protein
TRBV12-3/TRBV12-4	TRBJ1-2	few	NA	TGTGCCAGCAGTTTAGCGGGGGACTTTACAAGCGGCTACACCTTC	CASSLAGDFTSGYTF
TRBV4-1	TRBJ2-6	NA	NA	TGCGCCAGCAGCCAAGATGGGCGGGCTGGGGCCAACGTCCTAACTTTC	CASSQDGRAGANVLTF
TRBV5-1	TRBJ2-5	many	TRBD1	TGCGCCAGCAGCTGGGACAGTTCAGAGACCCAGTACTTC	CASSWDSSETQYF
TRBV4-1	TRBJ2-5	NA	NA	TGCGCCAGCAGCCTCCTATGGAGGGAGACCCAGTACTTC	CASSLLWRETQYF
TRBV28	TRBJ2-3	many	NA	TGTGCCAGCAGTTTAGCGGGGTTCGGCACAGATACGCAGTATTTT	CASSLAGFGTDTQYF
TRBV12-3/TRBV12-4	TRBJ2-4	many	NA	TGTGCCAGCAGTTTAAGTGGAGGGGTGGACATTCAGTACTTC	CASSLSGGVDIQYF
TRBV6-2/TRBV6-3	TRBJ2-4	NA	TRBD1	TGTGCCAGCAGTTACTCATCATCCGGGACAGGTGGTCTCTACTTAGCCAAAAACATTCAGTACTTC	CASSYSSSGTGGLYLAKNIQYF
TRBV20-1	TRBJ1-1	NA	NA	TGCAGTGCTTTGGTGGGGGCCCAAGTGAACACTGAAGCTTTCTTT	CSALVGAQVNTEAFF
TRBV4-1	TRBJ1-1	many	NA	TGCGCCAGCAGCCAAGACAGGGAGAACACTGAAGCTTTCTTT	CASSQDRENTEAFF
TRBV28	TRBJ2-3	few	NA	TGTGCCAGCAGCTTACTAAGGGTTGGGGGTGGCACAGATACGCAGTATTTT	CASSLLRVGGGTDTQYF
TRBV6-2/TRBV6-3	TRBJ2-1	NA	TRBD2	TGTGCCAGCACCCCATACGGAGCGGGGGACAATGAGCAGTTCTTC	CASTPYGAGDNEQFF
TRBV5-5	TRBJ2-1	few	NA	TGTGCCAGCAGCCTCCATTGGCGTGGCTATCCCTACAATGAGCAGTTCTTC	CASSLHWRGYPYNEQFF
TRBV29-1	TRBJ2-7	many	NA	TGCAGCGTTGAAGAACGAGGGGCCGCAGGGTACGAGCAGTACTTC	CSVEERGAAGYEQYF